This note documents a single T cell receptor (beta chain) sequence. This sample was included in a study of PD-L1 blockade in urothelial cancer. Turning to the study itself: Male sex and bladder-origin urothelial cancer were recorded for about 85% of the roughly 29 patients. The patients had undergone anywhere from 0 to 3 prior chemotherapy regimens.

This table comes from immunoSEQ multiplex PCR, and its TCRdb copy is limited to in-frame clones, with some not included. This table has 100,000 to 150,000 clones, about 82% appearing once. Time point meaning: peripheral blood 6 weeks after treatment start. All patients handed over anywhere from 1 to 8 samples, pretreatment and on-treatment. After removal of 5 bases from V and 10 bases from J, the junction contained 15 bases not matched to a gene. In germline, CDR1 is SGHTA, CDR2 FQGNSA. CDR3 length: 16 residues. The J gene is TRBJ2-1, the V gene TRBV7-2; 9 bases match TRBD2. The sequence was collected from a middle-aged man with urothelial cancer. The material sequenced was PBMCs, taken around atezolizumab (anti-PD-L1) treatment. The CDR3 DNA is TGTGCCAGCAGCCTGAGGCTAGCGGGACCCGCGTGGGAGCAGTTCTTC. Amino acids: CASSLRLAGPAWEQFF.